This T cell receptor beta chain was observed in a study of siplizumab effects on memory and regulatory T cells. Assay used: immunoSEQ multiplex PCR; TCRdb lists only in-frame clones, some missing. Of 80,000 to 130,000 clones listed, 91% are singletons. The length of the CDR3 is 14 residues. The trim removed 5 bases at V and 7 bases at J, leaving 7 bases unmatched. Looked up from germline, CDR1 is SGHAT and CDR2 is FQNNGV. Sequencing used CD4+ T cells sorted from blood. The sequence derives from a human donor in good health. Some clones in this sample may be carry-over from other donors' samples. V usage is TRBV11-2 and J usage is TRBJ1-5, with 8 bases lining up with TRBD1. CDR3 sequence: CASSANQGAQPQHF. For the CDR3, the DNA is TGTGCCAGCAGCGCTAACCAGGGGGCCCAGCCCCAGCATTTT.